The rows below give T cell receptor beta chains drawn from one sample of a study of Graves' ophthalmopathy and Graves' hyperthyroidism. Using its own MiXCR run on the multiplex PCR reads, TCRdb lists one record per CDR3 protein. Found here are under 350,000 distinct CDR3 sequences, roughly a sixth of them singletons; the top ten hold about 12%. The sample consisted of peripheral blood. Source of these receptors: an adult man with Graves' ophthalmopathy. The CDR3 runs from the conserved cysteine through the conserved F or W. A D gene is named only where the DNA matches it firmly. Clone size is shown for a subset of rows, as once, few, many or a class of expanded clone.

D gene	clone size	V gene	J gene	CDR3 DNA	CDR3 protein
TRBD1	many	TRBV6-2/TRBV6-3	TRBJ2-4	TGTGCCAGCACTCCGACAGGGCCCAAAAACATTCAGTACTTC	CASTPTGPKNIQYF
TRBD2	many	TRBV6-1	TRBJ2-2	TGTGCCAGCAGTCGGCCGACTAGCGGGACGACCGGGGAGCTGTTTTTT	CASSRPTSGTTGELFF
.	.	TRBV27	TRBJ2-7	TGTGCCAGCAGTTTCGGAGGAGCCGTCTACGAGCAGTACTTC	CASSFGGAVYEQYF
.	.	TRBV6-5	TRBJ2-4	TGTGCCAGCAGTTTGCGGCGAGGACTAGCCAAAAACATTCAGTACTTC	CASSLRRGLAKNIQYF
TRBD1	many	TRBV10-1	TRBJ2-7	TGCGCCAGCAGTGAGTCGTTGGGGACAGGGGGCTACGAGCAGTACTTC	CASSESLGTGGYEQYF
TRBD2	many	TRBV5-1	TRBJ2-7	TGCGCCAGCAGGCAGACTAGCGGAGACTACGAGCAGTACTTC	CASRQTSGDYEQYF
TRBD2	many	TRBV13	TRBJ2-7	TGTGCCAGCAGCTCGGGACTAGCGGGGAACGAGCAGTACTTC	CASSSGLAGNEQYF
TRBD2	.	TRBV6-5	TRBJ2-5	TGTGCCAGCAGTTACTCGAAACTAGCGGGTTGGAAGACCCAGTACTTC	CASSYSKLAGWKTQYF
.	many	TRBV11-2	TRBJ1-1	TGTGCCAGCAGCTTCTCAAGGGAAAACACTGAAGCTTTCTTT	CASSFSRENTEAFF
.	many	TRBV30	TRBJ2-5	TGTGCCTGGAGGGACCCCTGGAGGATGGAGACCCAGTACTTC	CAWRDPWRMETQYF
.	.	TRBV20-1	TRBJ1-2	TGCAGTGCCAGCTGGGGTGTCAATGGCTACACCTTC	CSASWGVNGYTF
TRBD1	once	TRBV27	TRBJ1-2	TGTGCCAGCAGTTTAGGGGACAGGGATGGCTACACCTTC	CASSLGDRDGYTF
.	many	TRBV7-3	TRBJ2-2	TGTGCCAGCAGCTTTTCCAGCACCGGGGAGCTGTTTTTT	CASSFSSTGELFF
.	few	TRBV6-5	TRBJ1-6	TGTGCCAGCAGTTACTACGGACAGACGAATAGACCTAATTCACCCCTCCACTTT	CASSYYGQTNRPNSPLHF
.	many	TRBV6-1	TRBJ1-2	TGTGCCAGCAGTGAATATCCAGGGGCTGGCTATGGCTACACCTTC	CASSEYPGAGYGYTF
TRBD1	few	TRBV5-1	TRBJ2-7	TGCGCCAGCAGCTTGGACCCCTTGGACAGGGGGATCTACGAGCAGTACTTC	CASSLDPLDRGIYEQYF